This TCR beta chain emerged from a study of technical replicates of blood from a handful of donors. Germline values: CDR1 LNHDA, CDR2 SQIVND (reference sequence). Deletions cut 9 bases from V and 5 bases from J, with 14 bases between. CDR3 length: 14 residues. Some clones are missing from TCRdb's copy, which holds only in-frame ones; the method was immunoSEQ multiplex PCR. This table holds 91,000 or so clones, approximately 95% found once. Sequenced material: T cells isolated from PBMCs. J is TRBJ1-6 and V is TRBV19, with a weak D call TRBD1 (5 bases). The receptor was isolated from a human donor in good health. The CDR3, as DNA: TGTGCCAGCCAGGAAGACAGAAATAATTCACCCCTCCACTTT. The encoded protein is CASQEDRNNSPLHF.